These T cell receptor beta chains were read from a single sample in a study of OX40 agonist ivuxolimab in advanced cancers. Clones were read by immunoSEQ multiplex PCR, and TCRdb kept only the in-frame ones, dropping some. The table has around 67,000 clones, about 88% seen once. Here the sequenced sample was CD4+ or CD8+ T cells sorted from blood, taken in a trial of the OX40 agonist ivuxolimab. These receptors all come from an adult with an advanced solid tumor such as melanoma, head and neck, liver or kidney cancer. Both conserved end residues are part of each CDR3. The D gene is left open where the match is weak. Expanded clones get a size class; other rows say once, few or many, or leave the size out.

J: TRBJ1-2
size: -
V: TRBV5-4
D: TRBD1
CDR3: CASSSGQGRNYGYTF
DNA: TGTGCCAGCAGCAGCGGACAGGGGAGGAACTATGGCTACACCTTC

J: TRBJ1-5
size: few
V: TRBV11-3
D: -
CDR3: CASSYEAGGLNQPQHF
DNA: TGTGCCAGCAGCTATGAAGCGGGAGGGCTCAATCAGCCCCAGCATTTT

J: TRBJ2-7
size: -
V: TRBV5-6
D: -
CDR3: CASSLVGEQYF
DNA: TGTGCCAGCAGCTTGGTGGGCGAGCAGTACTTC

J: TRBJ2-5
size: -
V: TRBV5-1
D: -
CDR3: CASRPGGETQYF
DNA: TGCGCCAGCAGACCTGGGGGTGAGACCCAGTACTTC

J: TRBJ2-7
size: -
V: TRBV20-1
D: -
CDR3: CSASGREQYF
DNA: TGCAGTGCTAGCGGCCGGGAGCAGTACTTC

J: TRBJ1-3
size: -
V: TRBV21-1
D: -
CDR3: CASSTTLSGNTIYF
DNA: TGTGCCAGCAGCACTACCCTGTCTGGAAACACCATATATTTT

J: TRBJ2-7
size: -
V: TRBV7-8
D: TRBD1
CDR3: CASNQGDGGQYF
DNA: TGTGCCAGCAACCAGGGGGACGGTGGGCAGTACTTC

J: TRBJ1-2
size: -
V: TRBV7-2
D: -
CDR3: CASSRGQGHGYTF
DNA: TGTGCCAGCAGCAGGGGTCAGGGCCATGGCTACACCTTC

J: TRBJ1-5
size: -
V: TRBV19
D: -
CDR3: CASSIGHSNQPQHF
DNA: TGTGCCAGTAGTATAGGGCATAGCAATCAGCCCCAGCATTTT

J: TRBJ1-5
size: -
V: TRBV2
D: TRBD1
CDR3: CASSEGTYTGGIRPPQHF
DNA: TGTGCCAGCAGTGAAGGGACCTATACAGGGGGCATACGGCCGCCCCAGCATTTT

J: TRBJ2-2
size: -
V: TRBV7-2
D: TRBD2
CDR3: CASSLRTSGVRELFF
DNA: TGTGCCAGCAGCTTAAGGACTAGCGGGGTACGCGAGCTGTTTTTT

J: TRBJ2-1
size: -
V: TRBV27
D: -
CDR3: CASSLRAGRGASYNEQFF
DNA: TGTGCCAGCAGTTTAAGGGCGGGGCGGGGAGCCTCCTACAATGAGCAGTTCTTC

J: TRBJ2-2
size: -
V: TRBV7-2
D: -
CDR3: CASTPAGSNTGELFF
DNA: TGTGCCAGCACCCCCGCAGGTTCGAACACCGGGGAGCTGTTTTTT

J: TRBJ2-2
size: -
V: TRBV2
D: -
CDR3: CASRQGPNTGELFF
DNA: TGTGCCAGCAGACAGGGACCGAACACCGGGGAGCTGTTTTTT

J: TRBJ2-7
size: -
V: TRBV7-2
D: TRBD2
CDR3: CASSRMRGLAGGNEQYF
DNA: TGTGCCAGCAGCCGTATGCGGGGACTAGCGGGAGGCAACGAGCAGTACTTC

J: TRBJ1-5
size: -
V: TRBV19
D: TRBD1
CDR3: CASSKGQGAIQPQHF
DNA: TGTGCCAGTAGTAAGGGACAGGGGGCGATTCAGCCCCAGCATTTT

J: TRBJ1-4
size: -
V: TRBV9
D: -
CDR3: CASSVAGGVGEKLFF
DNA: TGTGCCAGCAGCGTAGCGGGGGGTGTGGGTGAAAAACTGTTTTTT

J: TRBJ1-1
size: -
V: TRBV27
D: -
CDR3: CASSSWGMNTEAFF
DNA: TGTGCCAGCAGTTCTTGGGGCATGAACACTGAAGCTTTCTTT

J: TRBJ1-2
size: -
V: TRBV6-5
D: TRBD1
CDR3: CASSRSDRAYGYTF
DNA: TGTGCCAGCAGTCGCTCAGACAGGGCTTATGGCTACACCTTC

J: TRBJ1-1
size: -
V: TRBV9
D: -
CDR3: CASSVGGTQAEAFF
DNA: TGTGCCAGCAGCGTAGGAGGGACTCAAGCTGAAGCTTTCTTT

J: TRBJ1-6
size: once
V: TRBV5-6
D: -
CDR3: CASRNTGSYNSPLHF
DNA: TGTGCCAGCAGAAATACAGGCTCCTATAATTCACCCCTCCACTTT

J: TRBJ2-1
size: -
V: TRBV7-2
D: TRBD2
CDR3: CASSSRTSGLYNEQFF
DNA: TGTGCCAGCAGCTCCAGGACTAGCGGCCTCTACAATGAGCAGTTCTTC

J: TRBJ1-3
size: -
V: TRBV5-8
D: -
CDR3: CASSLRGDLYTIYF
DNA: TGTGCCAGCAGCTTGCGAGGGGATTTGTACACCATATATTTT

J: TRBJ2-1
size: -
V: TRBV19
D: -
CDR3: CASTRLGSYNEQFF
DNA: TGTGCCAGTACCCGCCTCGGCTCCTACAATGAGCAGTTCTTC

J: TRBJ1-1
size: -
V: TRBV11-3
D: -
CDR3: CASSSRGVWGGSDTEAFF
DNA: TGTGCCAGCAGCTCCCGAGGGGTGTGGGGTGGATCGGACACTGAAGCTTTCTTT

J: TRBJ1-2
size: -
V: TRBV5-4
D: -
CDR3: CASSPAGGYGYTF
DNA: TGTGCCAGCAGCCCTGCTGGGGGCTATGGCTACACCTTC

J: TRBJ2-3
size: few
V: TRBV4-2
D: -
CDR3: CASQGGSTQYF
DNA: TGTGCCAGCCAAGGGGGGAGTACGCAGTATTTT